The clone carrying this TCR beta chain was recorded many times. Its antigen is as yet unknown. PBMCs were density-gradient isolated from roughly 9.5 ml fresh blood. Per the germline V gene, CDR1 is SGHVS and CDR2 is FQNEAQ. The CDR3 loop spans 15 amino acids. V shed 2 bases and J shed 1 base, with 8 bases lying between them. The entry originates in a study of Graves' ophthalmopathy and Graves' hyperthyroidism. Overall study context: At initial diagnosis, peripheral blood was obtained, and this preceded any treatment. The study, taken as a whole, reports: Blood also held most thyroid clonotypes expanded above 0.001 frequency.

Amplification targeted the TCR beta CDR3 regions, with RNA transcripts as the source material. HTBI primers were employed in first-round RT-PCR, then a second-round multiplex PCR followed. From the multiplex PCR reads, TCRdb called clonotypes with MiXCR, one entry per CDR3 protein. In the table there are 650,000 to 800,000 distinct CDR3 sequences, roughly two fifths of which are singletons. The rearrangement joins TRBV7-8 to TRBJ2-2; tentatively, D is TRBD2 (5 bases). This clonotype originated in an adult man with Graves' ophthalmopathy. Sample: peripheral blood. CDR3 in amino acids: CASSLRGGNTGELFF. The DNA of the CDR3 is TGTGCCAGCAGCTTACGGGGTGGGAACACCGGGGAGCTGTTTTTT.